What follows is one TCR beta chain and its context. Its antigen is still unknown. The sample originates from a study of cytomegalovirus exposure and HLA in healthy donors. The wider study: Unique TCR beta sequences numbering 95 million to 130 million came from about 179 million T cells in an earlier analysis. Clustering assigned 81% of the roughly 370 genotyped donors to the Caucasian-associated ancestry cluster.

The PCR was carried out with 60 Vbeta primers and 13 Jbeta primers. Authors' data handling: About 80 million unique TCR beta chains, some 9.9 million of them shared, were counted by a later analysis. TCRdb's copy holds only in-frame clones and misses some; the assay was immunoSEQ multiplex PCR. V and J calls and clone size are those listed in that table; D and trimming were worked out from the DNA. Its table lists tens of thousands of clones. General observations from the study: Later work associated 16,951 TCR beta sequences with HLA alleles at 0.05 false discovery rate.

The V end was cut by 2 bases, the J end by 8 bases, with 15 bases between. Per germline, CDR1 SGHVS and CDR2 FNYEAQ. The CDR3 has 15 amino acids. Sequencing was performed on PBMCs. The receptor comes from a woman in her twenties or thirties in good health and CMV-seropositive. J is TRBJ1-4 and V is TRBV7-6; TRBD1 might be the D (6 bases). The CDR3 DNA reads TGTGCCAGCAGCTTATGGGGGCGAGGAGAGGAAAAACTGTTTTTT. Its protein is CASSLWGRGEEKLFF.